The 6 T cell receptor beta chains listed next were all sequenced from one sample in a study of T cells in Graves' hyperthyroidism and ophthalmopathy. RNA transcripts served as the template for amplifying TCR beta CDR3 regions. Carried out on the TCR CDR3, a first-round RT-PCR used the HTBI primer set. TCRdb called the multiplex PCR reads again in MiXCR, with one record for every CDR3 protein. The table shows fewer than 400,000 distinct CDR3 sequences, with 15% to 19% occurring only once. The source material was blood. The receptors shown here come from a woman between 18 and 29 years old with Graves' hyperthyroidism that later progressed to Graves' ophthalmopathy.

This clonotype was counted at least ten times. The chain links TRBV28 to TRBJ1-1; 7 nucleotides align to TRBD1. Germline CDR1 and CDR2: MDHEN and SYDVKM. V dropped 6 bases and J dropped 0; count of bases not matched to a gene: 10. The CDR3 spans 16 residues. The CDR3 region has the DNA TGTGCCAGCAGCCTTAGGGGACAGTTCATGAACACTGAAGCTTTCTTT. This gives the protein CASSLRGQFMNTEAFF.

The chain couples TRBV27 to TRBJ2-7; D is possibly TRBD2 (6 bases). The V gene lost 5 bases and the J gene lost 7 bases, with 18 bases spanning the gap. Per germline, CDR1 MNHEY and CDR2 SMNVEV (reference sequence). The CDR3 is made up of 14 amino acids. Written as DNA, the CDR3 is TGTGCCAGCAGTAGACGGGAGAATAAGATAGAGCAGTACTTC. Translated, it gives CASSRRENKIEQYF.

DNA for the CDR3: TGTGCCAGCTCACCATCCCAGGGGGAAGTTCAACCCCAGCATTTT. It is translated as CASSPSQGEVQPQHF. V is TRBV18 and J is TRBJ1-5, with TRBD1 identical over 7 bases. The germline CDR1 and CDR2 sequences are KGHSH and LQKENI. The CDR3 runs to 15 residues. J was trimmed by 10 bases and V by 2 bases; bases with no gene match: 11.

This chain joins TRBV7-8 and TRBJ2-1, with D unresolved. This CDR3 comprises 15 residues. Trimming shortened V by 0 bases and J by 8 bases, and 14 bases separated the two germline ends. Germline V CDR1 and CDR2: SGHVS, FQNEAQ. The CDR3: CASSLALARSHEQFF. The CDR3 DNA sequence: TGTGCCAGCAGCTTAGCCCTCGCTAGATCCCATGAGCAGTTCTTC. Full variable domain (rest looked up from reference TRBV7-8 and TRBJ2-1): GAGVSQSPRYKVAKRGQDVALRCDPISGHVSLFWYQQALGQGPEFLTYFQNEAQLDKSGLPSDRFFAERPEGSVSTLKIQRTQQEDSAVYLCASSLALARSHEQFFGPGTRLTVL.

This clonotype showed up many times. The chain couples TRBV12-3 or TRBV12-4 to TRBJ2-3, with 8 bases fitting TRBD2. The CDR3 covers 16 residues. Trimming at V came to 1 base and at J to 0 bases, leaving 3 bases not matched to a gene. CDR3 in amino acids: CASSLGLASSTDTQYF. Here the CDR3 DNA reads TGTGCCAGCAGTTTAGGACTAGCGTCCAGCACAGATACGCAGTATTTT.

This clonotype was picked up a small number of times. CDR3 sequence (DNA): TGCAGTGCTAGACATCCAGGGACTAGCGGGATTAAACCCCACCCCCCTCAGTTCTTC. Amino acid sequence: CSARHPGTSGIKPHPPQFF. The chain uses TRBV20-1 and TRBJ2-1, with 13 bases lining up with TRBD2. J lost 13 bases, V lost 2 bases, and 23 bases had no gene match. The V gene's germline CDR1 is DFQATT and CDR2 SNEGSKA (reference sequence). The CDR3 is 19 amino acids.